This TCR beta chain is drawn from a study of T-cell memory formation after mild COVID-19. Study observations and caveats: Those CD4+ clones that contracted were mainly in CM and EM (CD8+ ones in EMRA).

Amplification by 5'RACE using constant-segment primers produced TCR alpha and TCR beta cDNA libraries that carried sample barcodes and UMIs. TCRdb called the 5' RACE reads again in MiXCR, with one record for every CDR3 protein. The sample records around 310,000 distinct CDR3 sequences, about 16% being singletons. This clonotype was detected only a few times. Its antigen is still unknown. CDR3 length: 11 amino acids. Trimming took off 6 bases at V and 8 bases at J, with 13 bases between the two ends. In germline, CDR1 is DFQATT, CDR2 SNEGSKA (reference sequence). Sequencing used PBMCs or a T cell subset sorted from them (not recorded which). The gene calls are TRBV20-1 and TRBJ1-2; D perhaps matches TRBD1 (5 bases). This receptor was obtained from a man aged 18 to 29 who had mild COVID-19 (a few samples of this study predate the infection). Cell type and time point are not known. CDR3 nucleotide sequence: TGCAGTGCCTCCCCGGGGGAAGGCTACACCTTC. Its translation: CSASPGEGYTF.